The text below deals with one TCR beta chain. What it binds is unknown. Both subsets, CD45RA+ naive and CD45RA-negative memory, were split from the CD4+ cells. The data were obtained in a study of shared clonotypes between healthy human individuals. Method: immunoSEQ multiplex PCR; TCRdb's copy keeps in-frame clones and lacks some. The sample contains about 1.5 million clones, roughly 98% of which appear only once. General study points: Clonotype sharing among donors, it was expected, would be affected by sequencing depth.

The J segment lost 4 bases and the V segment lost 3 bases, leaving 6 bases of the junction unmatched. The V gene's germline CDR1 is SGHAT and CDR2 FQNNGV. The CDR3 loop spans 14 amino acids. This clonotype originated in a man aged 25-45 years in good health. Sequenced: naive CD4+ T cells sorted from blood. Subset described: CD45RA+ positively selected. The rearrangement links TRBV11-2 to TRBJ2-7, with 7 bases lining up with TRBD1. The DNA for the CDR3 is TGTGCCAGCAGCTTTAGGACAGGAGAATACGAGCAGTACTTC. Protein sequence: CASSFRTGEYEQYF.